What follows is one T cell receptor (beta chain) and its context. Its antigen is unidentified. Method: immunoSEQ multiplex PCR; TCRdb's copy keeps in-frame clones and lacks some. The sample has under 95,000 clones, approximately 90% seen once; the top ten hold less than 2.5%. The data originate from a study of cytomegalovirus exposure and HLA in healthy donors. V gave up 0 bases and J gave up 7 bases, with 10 bases separating them. The CDR3 consists of 13 residues. Germline values: CDR1 GTSNPN, CDR2 SVGIG (reference sequence). Points from the study as a whole: The authors enumerated around 150 TCR beta chains as linked to cytomegalovirus. Rarity characterized most TCR sequences, yet some public TCRs appeared in many donors.

This clonotype was obtained from a man in his thirties or forties in good health and CMV-seronegative. The sequencing sample was made of PBMCs. The V gene is TRBV30, the J gene TRBJ1-5, with D unclear. The CDR3 protein is CAWSVEGPQPQHF. CDR3 in DNA: TGTGCCTGGAGTGTTGAGGGTCCCCAGCCCCAGCATTTT.